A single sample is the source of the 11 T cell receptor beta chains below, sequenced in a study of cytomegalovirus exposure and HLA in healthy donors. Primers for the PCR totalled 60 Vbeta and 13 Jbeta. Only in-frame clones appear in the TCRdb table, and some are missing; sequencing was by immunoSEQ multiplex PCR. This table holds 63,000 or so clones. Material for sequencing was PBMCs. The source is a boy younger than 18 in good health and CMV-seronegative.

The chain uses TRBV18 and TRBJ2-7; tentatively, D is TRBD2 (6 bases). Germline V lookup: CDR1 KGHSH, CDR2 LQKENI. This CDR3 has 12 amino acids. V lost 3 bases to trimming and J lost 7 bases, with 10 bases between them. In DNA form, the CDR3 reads TGTGCCAGCTCACCTCCCGGGACTGAGCAGTACTTC. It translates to CASSPPGTEQYF.

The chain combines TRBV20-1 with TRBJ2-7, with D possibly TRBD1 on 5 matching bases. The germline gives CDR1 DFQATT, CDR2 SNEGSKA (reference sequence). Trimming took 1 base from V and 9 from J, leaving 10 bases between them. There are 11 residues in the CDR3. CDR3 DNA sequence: TGCAGTGCTAGAGTGGACACTGGGCAGTACTTC. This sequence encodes CSARVDTGQYF.

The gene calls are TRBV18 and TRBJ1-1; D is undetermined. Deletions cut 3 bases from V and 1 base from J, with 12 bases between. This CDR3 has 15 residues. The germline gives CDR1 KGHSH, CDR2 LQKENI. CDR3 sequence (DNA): TGTGCCAGCTCACCGAGGAGAACTTCGAACACTGAAGCTTTCTTT. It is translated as CASSPRRTSNTEAFF.

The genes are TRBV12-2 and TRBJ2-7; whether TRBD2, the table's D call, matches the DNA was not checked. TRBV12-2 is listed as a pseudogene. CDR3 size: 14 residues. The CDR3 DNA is TGTGCAAGTCGCTTACCGGGACTCACCTCCGAGCAGTACTTC. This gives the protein CASRLPGLTSEQYF.

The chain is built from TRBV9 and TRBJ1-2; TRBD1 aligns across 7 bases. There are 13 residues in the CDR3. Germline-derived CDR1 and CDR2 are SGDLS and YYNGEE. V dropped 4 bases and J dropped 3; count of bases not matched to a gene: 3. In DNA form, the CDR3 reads TGTGCCAGCAGCCCAGACAGGGACTATGGCTACACCTTC. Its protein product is CASSPDRDYGYTF.

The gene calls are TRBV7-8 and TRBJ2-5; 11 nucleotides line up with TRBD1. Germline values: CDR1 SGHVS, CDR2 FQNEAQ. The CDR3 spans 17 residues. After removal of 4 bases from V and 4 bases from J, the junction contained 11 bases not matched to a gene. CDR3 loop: CASSYPGTGGGTETQYF. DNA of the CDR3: TGTGCCAGCAGCTATCCCGGGACAGGGGGTGGAACAGAGACCCAGTACTTC.

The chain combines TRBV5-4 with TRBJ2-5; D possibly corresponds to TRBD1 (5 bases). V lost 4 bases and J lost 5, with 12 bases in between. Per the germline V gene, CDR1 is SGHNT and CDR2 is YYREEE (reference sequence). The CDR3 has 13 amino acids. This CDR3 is CASSRSKGETQYF. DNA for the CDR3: TGTGCCAGCAGCCGATCGAAGGGGGAGACCCAGTACTTC.

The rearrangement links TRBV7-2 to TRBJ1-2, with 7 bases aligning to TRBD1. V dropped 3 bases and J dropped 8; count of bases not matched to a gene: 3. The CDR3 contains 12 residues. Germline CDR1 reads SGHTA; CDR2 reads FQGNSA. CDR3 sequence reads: CASSFDREGYTF. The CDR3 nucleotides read TGTGCCAGCAGCTTTGACAGGGAAGGCTACACCTTC.

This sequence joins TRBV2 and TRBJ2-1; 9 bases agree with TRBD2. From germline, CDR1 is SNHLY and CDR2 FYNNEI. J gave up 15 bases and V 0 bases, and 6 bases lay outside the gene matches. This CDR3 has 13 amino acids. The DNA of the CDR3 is TGTGCCAGCAGTGAAGCGCTAGCGGGAATTCGGTTCTTC. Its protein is CASSEALAGIRFF.

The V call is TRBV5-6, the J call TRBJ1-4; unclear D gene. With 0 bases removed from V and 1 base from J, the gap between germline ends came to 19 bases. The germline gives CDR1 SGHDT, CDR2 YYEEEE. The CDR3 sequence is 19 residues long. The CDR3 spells CASSLANFFPRGTNEKLFF. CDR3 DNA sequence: TGTGCCAGCAGCTTGGCAAATTTTTTCCCTCGGGGAACTAATGAAAAACTGTTTTTT.

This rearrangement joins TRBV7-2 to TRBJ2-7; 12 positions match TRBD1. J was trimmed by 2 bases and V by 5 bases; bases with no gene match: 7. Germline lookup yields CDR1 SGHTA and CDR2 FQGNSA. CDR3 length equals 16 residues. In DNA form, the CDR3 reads TGTGCCAGCAGCCCCGACGGGACAGGGGGCGCCTACGAGCAGTACTTC. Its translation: CASSPDGTGGAYEQYF.